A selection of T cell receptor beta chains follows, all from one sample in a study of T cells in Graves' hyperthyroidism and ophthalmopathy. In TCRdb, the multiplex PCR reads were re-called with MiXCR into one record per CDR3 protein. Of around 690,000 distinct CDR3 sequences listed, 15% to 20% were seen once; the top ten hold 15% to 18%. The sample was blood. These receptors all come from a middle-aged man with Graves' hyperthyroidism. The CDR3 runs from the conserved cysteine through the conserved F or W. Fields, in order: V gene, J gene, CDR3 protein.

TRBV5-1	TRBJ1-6	CASSADLWENSPLHF
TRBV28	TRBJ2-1	CASSLRTPYNEQFF
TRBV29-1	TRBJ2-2	CSADRQGAPGELFF
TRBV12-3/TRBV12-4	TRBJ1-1	CASSPGGEAPYPNTEAFF
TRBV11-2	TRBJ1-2	CASSLAANGYTF
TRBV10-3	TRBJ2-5	CAINGDSQETQYF
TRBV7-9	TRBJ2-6	CASSDTRGVDSGANVLTF
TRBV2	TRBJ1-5	CASSDGNQPQHF
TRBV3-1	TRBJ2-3	CASSQDPRGYLPDTQYF
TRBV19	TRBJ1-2	CASSISHFGGQNYGYTF
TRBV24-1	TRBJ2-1	CATQDSDRFSYNEQFF
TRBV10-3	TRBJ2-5	CATRGGQETQYF
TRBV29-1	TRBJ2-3	CSVEKLRSGRASDTQYF
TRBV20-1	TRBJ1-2	CSAPRTDGYTF
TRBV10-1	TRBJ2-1	CASSGGLWIDEQFF
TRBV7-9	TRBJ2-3	CASSLVIWEGPTDTQYF
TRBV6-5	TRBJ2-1	CASSYSGLAGGDEQFF
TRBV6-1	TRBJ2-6	CASSEGGYGANVLTF
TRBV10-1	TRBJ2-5	CASSEDSSGTVTQYF
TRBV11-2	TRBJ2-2	CASSLALTGGNTGELFF
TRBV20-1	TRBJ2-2	CSARLLAANTGELFF
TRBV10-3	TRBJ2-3	CAINERLAGGPSTDTQYF
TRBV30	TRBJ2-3	CAWSEHRDLQQYF
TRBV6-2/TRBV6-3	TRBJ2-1	CASSYSGLAGGSEQFF
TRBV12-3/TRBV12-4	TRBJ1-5	CASSSDGGNQPQHF
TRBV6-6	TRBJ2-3	CASSYRTSGRTDTQYF
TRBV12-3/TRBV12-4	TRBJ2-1	CASSSRRTDNEQFF
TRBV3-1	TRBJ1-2	CASSQGSGYTF
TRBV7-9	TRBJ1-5	CASSSWPQGERQPQHF
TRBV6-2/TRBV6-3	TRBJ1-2	CASSSNRDRDYGYTF
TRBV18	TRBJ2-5	CASSPGRQETQYF
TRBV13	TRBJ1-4	CASSLGQAYNEKLFF
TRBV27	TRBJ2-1	CASSLLEGNEQFF
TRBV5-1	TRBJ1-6	CASSLESENNSPLHF
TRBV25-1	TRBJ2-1	CASSDVSSSYNEQFF
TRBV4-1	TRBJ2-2	CASSQVPKRTGELFF
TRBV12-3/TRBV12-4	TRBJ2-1	CASSLQISNEQFF
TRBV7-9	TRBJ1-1	CASSPEYSDTEAFF
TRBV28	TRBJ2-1	CASSQTGTSADEQFF
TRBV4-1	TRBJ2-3	CASSQVISGASTDTQYF
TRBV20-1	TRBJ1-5	CSARAVTGDQPQHF
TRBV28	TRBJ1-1	CASSLQGGLGVTEAFF
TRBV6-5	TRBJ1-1	CASSYYGLETEAFF
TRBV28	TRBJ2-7	CASSLSSSGRAVYEQYF
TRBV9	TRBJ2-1	CASSPGTSGIWNEQFF
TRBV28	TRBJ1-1	CASTKTIGARDTEAFF
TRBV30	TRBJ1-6	CAWKNGRGTTYNSPLHF
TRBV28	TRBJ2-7	CASQGSGEQYF
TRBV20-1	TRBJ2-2	CSATGTVTGELFF